This entry lists 2 T cell receptor beta chains sequenced from one sample in a study of graft-versus-host responses after intestinal transplantation. Using immunoSEQ multiplex PCR, the repertoire was profiled, and TCRdb retains in-frame clones only, with some absent. This sample yields more than 95,000 clones, of which roughly nine tenths are seen a single time; 0.7% to 0.9% belongs to the top ten. Their cognate antigens are unknown. Specimen: unstimulated CD4+ T cells sorted from spleen or lymph node cells, collected before intestinal transplant. The receptor source for this set is a human donor who received an intestinal transplant.

This rearrangement joins TRBV29-1 to TRBJ1-2; maybe TRBD1 (6 bases). The CDR3 is made up of 14 amino acids. V was pared by 6 bases and J by 6 bases, with 20 bases between. Germline V lookup: CDR1 SQVTM, CDR2 ANQGSEA. CDR3 DNA sequence: TGCAGCGTGCCCCCACCCTTGGGGGCTCATGGCTACACCTTC. This translates into CSVPPPLGAHGYTF.

This sequence joins TRBV4-2 and TRBJ1-1; possibly TRBD1 for D (5 bases). The germline V and J ends were trimmed by 1 base and 2 bases, with 14 bases remaining between them. This CDR3 is 16 amino acids long. CDR1 and CDR2 (germline): LGHNA, YNFKEQ. The CDR3 DNA follows: TGTGCCAGCAGCCAAGTCGGGACCAGAGGTAACACTGAAGCTTTCTTT. Encoded protein: CASSQVGTRGNTEAFF.